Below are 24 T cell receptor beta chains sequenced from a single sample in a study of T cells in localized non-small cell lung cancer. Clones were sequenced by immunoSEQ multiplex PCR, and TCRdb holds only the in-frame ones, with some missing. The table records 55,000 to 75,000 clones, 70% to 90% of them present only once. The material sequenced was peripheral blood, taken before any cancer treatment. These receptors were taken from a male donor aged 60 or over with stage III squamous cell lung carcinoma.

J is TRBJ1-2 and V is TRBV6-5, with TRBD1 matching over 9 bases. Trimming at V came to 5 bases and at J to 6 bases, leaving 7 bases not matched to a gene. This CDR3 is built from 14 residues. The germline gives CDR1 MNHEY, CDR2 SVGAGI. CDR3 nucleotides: TGTGCCAGCAGTAATGGACAGGGGCGAGATGGCTACACCTTC. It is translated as CASSNGQGRDGYTF.

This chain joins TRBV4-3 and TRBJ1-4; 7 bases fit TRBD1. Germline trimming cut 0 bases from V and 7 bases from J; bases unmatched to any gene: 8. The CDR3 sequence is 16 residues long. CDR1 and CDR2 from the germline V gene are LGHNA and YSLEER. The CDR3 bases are TGCGCCAGCAGCCAAGAACAGGGGCTAGCTGGTGAAAAACTGTTTTTT. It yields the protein CASSQEQGLAGEKLFF.

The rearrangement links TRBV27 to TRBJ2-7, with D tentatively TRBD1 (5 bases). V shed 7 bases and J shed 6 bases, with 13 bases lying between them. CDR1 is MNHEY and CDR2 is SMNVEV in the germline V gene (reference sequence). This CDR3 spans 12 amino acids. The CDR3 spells CASKDWGREQYF. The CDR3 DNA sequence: TGTGCCAGCAAAGATTGGGGCCGCGAGCAGTACTTC.

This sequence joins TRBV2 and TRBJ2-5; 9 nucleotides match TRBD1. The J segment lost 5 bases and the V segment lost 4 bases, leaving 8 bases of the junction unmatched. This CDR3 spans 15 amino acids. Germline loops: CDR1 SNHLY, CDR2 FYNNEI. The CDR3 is CASSVAGQGTETQYF. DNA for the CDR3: TGTGCCAGCAGTGTAGCCGGACAGGGGACCGAGACCCAGTACTTC.

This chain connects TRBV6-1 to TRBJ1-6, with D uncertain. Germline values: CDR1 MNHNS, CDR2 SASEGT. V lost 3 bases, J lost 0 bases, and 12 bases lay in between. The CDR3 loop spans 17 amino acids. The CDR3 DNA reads TGTGCCAGCAGTGATTTCGTTGGTGGCTCCTATAATTCACCCCTCCACTTT. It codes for CASSDFVGGSYNSPLHF.

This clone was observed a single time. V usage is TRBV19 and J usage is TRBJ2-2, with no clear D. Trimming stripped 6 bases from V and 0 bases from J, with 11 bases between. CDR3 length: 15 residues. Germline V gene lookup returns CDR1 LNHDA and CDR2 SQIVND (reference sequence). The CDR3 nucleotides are TGTGCCAGTAGGACGACACCTTCGAACACCGGGGAGCTGTTTTTT. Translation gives CASRTTPSNTGELFF.

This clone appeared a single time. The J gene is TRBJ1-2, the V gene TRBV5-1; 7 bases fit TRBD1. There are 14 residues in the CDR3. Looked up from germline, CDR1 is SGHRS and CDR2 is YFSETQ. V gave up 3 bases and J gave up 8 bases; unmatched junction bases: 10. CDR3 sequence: CASSSTGEAGGYTF. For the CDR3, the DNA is TGCGCCAGCAGCTCAACAGGGGAGGCTGGAGGCTACACCTTC.

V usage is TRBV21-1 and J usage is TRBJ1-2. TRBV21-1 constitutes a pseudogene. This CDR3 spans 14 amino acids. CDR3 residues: CASRERRGDYGYTF. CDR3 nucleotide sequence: TGTGCCAGCAGAGAGCGGCGGGGGGACTATGGCTACACCTTC.

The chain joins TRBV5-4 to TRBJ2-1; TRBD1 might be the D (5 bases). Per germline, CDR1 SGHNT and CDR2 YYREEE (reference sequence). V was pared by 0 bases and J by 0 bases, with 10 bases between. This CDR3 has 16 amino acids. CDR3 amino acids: CASSLVRGSSYNEQFF. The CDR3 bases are TGTGCCAGCAGCTTGGTTAGGGGAAGCTCCTACAATGAGCAGTTCTTC.

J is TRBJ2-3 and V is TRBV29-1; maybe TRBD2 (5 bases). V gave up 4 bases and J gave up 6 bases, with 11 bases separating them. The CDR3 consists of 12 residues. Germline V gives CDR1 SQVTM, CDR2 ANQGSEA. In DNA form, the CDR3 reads TGCAGCGTTGTGGTCGGGGAGGATACGCAGTATTTT. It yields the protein CSVVVGEDTQYF.

DNA for the CDR3: TGTGCCAGCAGCTTATCATCAGGGTTGGCCTACGAGCAGTACTTC. Its protein is CASSLSSGLAYEQYF. V usage is TRBV7-2 and J usage is TRBJ2-7; weak D call: TRBD1 (5 bases). The CDR3 length is 15 residues. The germline CDR1 and CDR2 sequences are SGHTA and FQGNSA. V lost 2 bases to trimming and J lost 2 bases, with 13 bases between them.

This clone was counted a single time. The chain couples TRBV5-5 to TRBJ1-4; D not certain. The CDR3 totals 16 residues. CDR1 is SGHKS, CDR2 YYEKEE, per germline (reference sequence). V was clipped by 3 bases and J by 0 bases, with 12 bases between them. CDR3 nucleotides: TGTGCCAGCAGCTACCGGACGGCGGCAACTAATGAAAAACTGTTTTTT. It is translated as CASSYRTAATNEKLFF. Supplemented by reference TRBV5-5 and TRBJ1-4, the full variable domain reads DAGVTQSPTHLIKTRGQQVTLRCSPISGHKSVSWYQQVLGQGPQFIFQYYEKEERGRGNFPDRFSARQFPNYSSELNVNALLLGDSALYLCASSYRTAATNEKLFFGSGTQLSVL.

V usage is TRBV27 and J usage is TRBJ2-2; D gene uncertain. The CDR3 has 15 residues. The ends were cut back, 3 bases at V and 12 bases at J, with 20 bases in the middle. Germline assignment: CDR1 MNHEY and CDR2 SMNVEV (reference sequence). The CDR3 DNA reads TGTGCCAGCAGTTTTTCGGTTAGCTTCCGCACGAAGCTGTTTTTT. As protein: CASSFSVSFRTKLFF.

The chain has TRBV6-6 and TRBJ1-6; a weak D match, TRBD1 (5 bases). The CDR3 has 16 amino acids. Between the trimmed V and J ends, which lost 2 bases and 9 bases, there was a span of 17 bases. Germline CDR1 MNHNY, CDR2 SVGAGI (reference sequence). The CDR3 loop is CASSYTRQSSLSPLHF. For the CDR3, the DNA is TGTGCCAGCAGTTACACCCGACAGTCCAGCCTTTCACCCCTCCACTTT.

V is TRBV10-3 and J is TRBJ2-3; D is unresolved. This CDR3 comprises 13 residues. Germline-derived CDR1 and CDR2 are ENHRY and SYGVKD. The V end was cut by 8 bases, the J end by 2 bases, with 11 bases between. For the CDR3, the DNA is TGTGCCATCCGTTGGGAAGTCACAGATACGCAGTATTTT. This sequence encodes CAIRWEVTDTQYF.

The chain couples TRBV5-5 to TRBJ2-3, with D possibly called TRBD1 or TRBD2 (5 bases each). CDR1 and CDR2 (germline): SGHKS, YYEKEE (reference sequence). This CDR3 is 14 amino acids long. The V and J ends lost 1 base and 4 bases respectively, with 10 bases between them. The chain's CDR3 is CASSLRGRADTQYF. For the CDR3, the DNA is TGTGCCAGCAGCTTGCGGGGACGGGCAGATACGCAGTATTTT.

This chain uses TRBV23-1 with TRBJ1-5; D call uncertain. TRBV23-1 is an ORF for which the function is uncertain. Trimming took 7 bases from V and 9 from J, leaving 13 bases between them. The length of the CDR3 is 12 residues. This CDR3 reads CASIKGRGPQHF. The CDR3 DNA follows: TGCGCCAGCATTAAAGGGCGGGGGCCCCAGCATTTT.

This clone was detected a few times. CDR3 DNA sequence: TGTGCCAGCAGTGGACTAGCGGGGGGGCCCGGGGAGCTGTTTTTT. It codes for CASSGLAGGPGELFF. J is TRBJ2-2 and V is TRBV6-1, with 14 bases identical to TRBD2. Trimming removed 4 bases from V and 6 bases from J; junction bases left unmatched: 1. Germline CDR1 reads MNHNS; CDR2 reads SASEGT. The CDR3 covers 15 residues.

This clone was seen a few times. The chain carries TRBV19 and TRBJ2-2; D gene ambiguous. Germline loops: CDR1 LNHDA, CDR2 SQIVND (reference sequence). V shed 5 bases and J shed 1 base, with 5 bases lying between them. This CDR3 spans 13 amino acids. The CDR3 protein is CASSPRNTGELFF. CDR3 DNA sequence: TGTGCCAGTAGTCCTCGGAACACCGGGGAGCTGTTTTTT.

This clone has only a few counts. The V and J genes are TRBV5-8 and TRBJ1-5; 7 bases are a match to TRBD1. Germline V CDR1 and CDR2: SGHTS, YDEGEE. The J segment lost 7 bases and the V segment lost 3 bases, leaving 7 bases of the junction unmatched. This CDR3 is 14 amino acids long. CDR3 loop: CASSSGGAGQPQHF. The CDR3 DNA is TGTGCCAGCAGCTCAGGGGGGGCTGGGCAGCCCCAGCATTTT.

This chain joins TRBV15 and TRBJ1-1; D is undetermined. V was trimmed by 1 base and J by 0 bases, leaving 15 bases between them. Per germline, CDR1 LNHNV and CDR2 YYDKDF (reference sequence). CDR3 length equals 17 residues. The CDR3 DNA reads TGTGCCACCAGCAGAGTACGAGGGATCCAAATGAACACTGAAGCTTTCTTT. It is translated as CATSRVRGIQMNTEAFF. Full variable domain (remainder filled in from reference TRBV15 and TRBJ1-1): DAMVIQNPRYQVTQFGKPVTLSCSQTLNHNVMYWYQQKSSQAPKLLFHYYDKDFNNEADTPDNFQSRRPNTSFCFLDIRSPGLGDTAMYLCATSRVRGIQMNTEAFFGQGTRLTVV.

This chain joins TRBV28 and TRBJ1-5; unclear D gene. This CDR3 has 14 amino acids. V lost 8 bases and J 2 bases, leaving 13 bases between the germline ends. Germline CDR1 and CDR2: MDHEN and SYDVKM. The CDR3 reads CASGENLGNQPQHF. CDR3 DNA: TGTGCCAGCGGCGAAAATTTAGGCAATCAGCCCCAGCATTTT.

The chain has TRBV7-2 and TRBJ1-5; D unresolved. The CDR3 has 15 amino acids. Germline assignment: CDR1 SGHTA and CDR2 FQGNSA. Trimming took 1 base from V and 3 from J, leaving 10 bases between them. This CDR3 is CASSLVGSVNQPQHF. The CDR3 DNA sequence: TGTGCCAGCAGCTTAGTGGGCAGCGTCAATCAGCCCCAGCATTTT.

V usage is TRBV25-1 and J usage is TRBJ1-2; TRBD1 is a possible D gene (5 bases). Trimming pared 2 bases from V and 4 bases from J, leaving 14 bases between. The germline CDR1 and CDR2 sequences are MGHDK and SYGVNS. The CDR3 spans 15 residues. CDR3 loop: CASSEGAGKGYGYTF. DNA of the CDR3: TGTGCCAGCAGTGAAGGGGCAGGAAAAGGCTATGGCTACACCTTC.